This T cell receptor beta chain was retrieved from a study of T cell responses to AZD1222 COVID-19 vaccine. With 3 bases clipped from V and 2 bases from J, the junction kept 10 bases outside the gene matches. CDR1 is SGHNT, CDR2 YYREEE, per germline (reference sequence). The CDR3 extends over 17 amino acids. The assay was immunoSEQ multiplex PCR, and TCRdb's table has in-frame clones only and misses some. The sample shows 200,000 or so clones, 92% of them seen only once. The rearrangement uses TRBV5-4 and TRBJ2-2; 7 bases line up with TRBD1. The specimen comprised peripheral blood, sampled on day 0 of AZD1222 vaccination. This sequence was found in an adult in good health. The CDR3 DNA follows: TGTGCCAGCAGCTCCGGCCTGGGACAGCTTAACACCGGGGAGCTGTTTTTT. As protein: CASSSGLGQLNTGELFF.